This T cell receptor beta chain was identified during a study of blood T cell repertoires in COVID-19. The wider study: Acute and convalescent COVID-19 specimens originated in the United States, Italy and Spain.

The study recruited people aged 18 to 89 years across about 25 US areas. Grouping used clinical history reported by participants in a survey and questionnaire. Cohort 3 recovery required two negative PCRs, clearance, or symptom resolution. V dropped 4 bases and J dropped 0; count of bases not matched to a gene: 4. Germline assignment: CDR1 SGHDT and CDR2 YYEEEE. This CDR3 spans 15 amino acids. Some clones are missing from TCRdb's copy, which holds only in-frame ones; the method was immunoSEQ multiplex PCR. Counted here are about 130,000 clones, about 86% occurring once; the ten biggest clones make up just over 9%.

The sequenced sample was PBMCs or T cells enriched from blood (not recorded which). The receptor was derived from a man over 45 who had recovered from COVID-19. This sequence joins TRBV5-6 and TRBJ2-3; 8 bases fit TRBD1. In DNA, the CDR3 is TGTGCCAGCAGCCCGGGACAGGTTAGCACAGATACGCAGTATTTT. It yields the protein CASSPGQVSTDTQYF.